What follows are 13 T cell receptor beta chains derived from one specimen sequenced in a study of beta chain features in type 1 diabetes. Study outcomes and limitations: All four CD4+ subsets from Type 1 diabetes patients carried moderately but significantly shorter TCRB CDR3s.

Their antigens are not known. Expressed TCRB transcripts were sequenced because the isolated RNA had all been reverse transcribed beforehand. Profiling relied on immunoSEQ multiplex PCR, and the TCRdb table lists in-frame clones only, not all of them. In the table there are about 700,000 clones, roughly 13% of which are singletons. The specimen was naive CD4+ T cells from blood. The receptors were sampled from a man aged 18 to 29 with type 1 diabetes.

The table lists this clone with a few counts. The V call is TRBV7-2, the J call TRBJ2-5; 10 bases line up with TRBD2. The J segment lost 2 bases and the V segment lost 7 bases, leaving 4 bases of the junction unmatched. Germline V gene data show CDR1 as SGHTA and CDR2 as FQGNSA. The CDR3 length is 14 residues. CDR3 amino acids: CASTPGLAQETQYF. The DNA of the CDR3 is TGTGCCAGCACCCCGGGACTAGCGCAAGAGACCCAGTACTTC.

Remarks on this clone: The sample holds other DNA sequences that translate to the same CDR3. The chain joins TRBV28 to TRBJ1-6; 9 bases fit TRBD1. Germline CDR1 MDHEN, CDR2 SYDVKM. CDR3 length: 15 amino acids. J was trimmed by 10 bases and V by 4 bases; bases with no gene match: 8. The CDR3 loop reads CASSSPGQGYSPLHF. CDR3 nucleotides: TGTGCCAGCAGTTCCCCGGGACAGGGATACTCACCCCTCCACTTT.

This clone was recorded a few times. The chain couples TRBV18 to TRBJ1-5, with 12 bases identical to TRBD1. The J segment lost 2 bases and the V segment lost 0 bases, leaving 5 bases of the junction unmatched. The CDR3 length is 18 residues. The germline V gene has CDR1 KGHSH and CDR2 LQKENI. Here the CDR3 reads CASSPPGQGANGNQPQHF. The CDR3, as DNA: TGTGCCAGCTCACCACCGGGACAGGGGGCAAATGGCAATCAGCCCCAGCATTTT. Combining the CDR3 with reference TRBV18 and TRBJ1-5 gives the whole variable domain NAGVMQNPRHLVRRRGQEARLRCSPMKGHSHVYWYRQLPEEGLKFMVYLQKENIIDESGMPKERFSAEFPKEGPSILRIQQVVRGDSAAYFCASSPPGQGANGNQPQHFGDGTRLSIL.

This clone has more than one count but fewer than ten. V and J are TRBV6-6 and TRBJ1-5, with a weak D call TRBD1 (6 bases). Deletions cut 5 bases from V and 1 base from J, with 12 bases between. Germline loops: CDR1 MNHNY, CDR2 SVGAGI (reference sequence). This CDR3 has 15 residues. The CDR3 spells CASSAEGVSNQPQHF. The DNA for the CDR3 is TGTGCCAGCAGTGCCGAGGGGGTAAGCAATCAGCCCCAGCATTTT.

This chain uses TRBV5-8 with TRBJ1-6; D might be TRBD1 (6 bases). Trimming shortened V by 1 base and J by 8 bases, and 13 bases separated the two germline ends. This CDR3 has 15 residues. The V gene's germline CDR1 is SGHTS and CDR2 YDEGEE. The CDR3: CASSLYQGRDSPLHF. In DNA form, the CDR3 reads TGTGCCAGCAGCTTGTATCAGGGGCGGGATTCACCCCTCCACTTT. Full variable domain (remainder filled in from reference TRBV5-8 and TRBJ1-6): EAGVTQSPTHLIKTRGQQATLRCSPISGHTSVYWYQQALGLGLQFLLWYDEGEERNRGNFPPRFSGRQFPNYSSELNVNALELEDSALYLCASSLYQGRDSPLHFGNGTRLTVT.

This clone was detected only a few times. V is TRBV9 and J is TRBJ1-1; D not resolved. Germline V lookup: CDR1 SGDLS, CDR2 YYNGEE. The V and J ends lost 3 bases and 0 bases respectively, with 9 bases between them. The CDR3 runs to 14 residues. As DNA, the CDR3 is TGTGCCAGCAGCGCCTATTGGATGAACACTGAAGCTTTCTTT. Amino acid sequence: CASSAYWMNTEAFF.

The chain recombines TRBV7-2 with TRBJ2-3; the match to TRBD2 covers 10 bases. In germline, CDR1 is SGHTA, CDR2 FQGNSA. This CDR3 is built from 16 residues. Trimming took 1 base from V and 6 from J; bases not matched to a gene: 7. CDR3 nucleotides: TGTGCCAGCAGCTTAGTGGTGGCAGCGGGGGGGGATACGCAGTATTTT. Amino acid sequence: CASSLVVAAGGDTQYF.

The chain combines TRBV29-1 with TRBJ2-1; 9 bases align to TRBD1. The germline gives CDR1 SQVTM, CDR2 ANQGSEA. The CDR3 is 14 residues long. After removal of 1 base from V and 4 bases from J, the junction contained 2 bases not matched to a gene. The CDR3 reads CSVEVQGAYNEQFF. The DNA of the CDR3 is TGCAGCGTTGAAGTACAGGGGGCTTACAATGAGCAGTTCTTC.

The J gene is TRBJ1-1, the V gene TRBV10-1; unclear D gene. Trimming left V 2 bases short and J 6 bases short, with 10 bases between. The CDR3 extends over 13 amino acids. Germline V gives CDR1 WNHNN, CDR2 SYGVQD (reference sequence). For the CDR3, the DNA is TGCGCCAGCAGTGAGGTCTTGAGCTCTGAAGCTTTCTTT. Translating it yields CASSEVLSSEAFF.

This clone was counted only a few times. The junction departs from germline at one end; a sequencing error may be responsible. Other DNA sequences in the sample encode the same CDR3. The chain recombines TRBV7-7 with TRBJ2-5; no clear D gene. Per the germline V gene, CDR1 is SSHAT and CDR2 is FNYEAQ (reference sequence). The CDR3 loop spans 12 amino acids. CDR3: CASSLDQETQYF. The CDR3 DNA follows: TGTGCTAGCAGCTTGGACCAAGAGACCCAGTACTTC.

The chain combines TRBV19 with TRBJ2-2, with a possible D match to TRBD1 (6 bases). This CDR3 spans 14 amino acids. V was cut by 4 bases and J by 0 bases, with 6 bases left in between. CDR1 LNHDA and CDR2 SQIVND come from the germline V gene (reference sequence). Here the CDR3 DNA reads TGTGCCAGTAGTAGACAGGCGAACACCGGGGAGCTGTTTTTT. Its protein is CASSRQANTGELFF. The full variable domain, with the rest looked up from reference TRBV19 and TRBJ2-2, is DGGITQSPKYLFRKEGQNVTLSCEQNLNHDAMYWYRQDPGQGLRLIYYSQIVNDFQKGDIAEGYSVSREKKESFPLTVTSAQKNPTAFYLCASSRQANTGELFFGEGSRLTVL.

Only a few counts were recorded for this clone. The rearrangement joins TRBV19 to TRBJ2-7; TRBD2 is a possible D gene (6 bases). The V gene lost 3 bases and the J gene lost 4 bases, with 16 bases spanning the gap. Per germline, CDR1 LNHDA and CDR2 SQIVND (reference sequence). The CDR3 is made up of 15 amino acids. CDR3 bases: TGTGCCAGTAGTATTGGGGGGACCCTGACGTACGAGCAGTACTTC. Protein sequence: CASSIGGTLTYEQYF.

This clone was observed a handful of times. The chain recombines TRBV5-1 with TRBJ2-3; D assignment may be TRBD1 or TRBD2 (6 bases each). Germline assignment: CDR1 SGHRS and CDR2 YFSETQ. The CDR3 consists of 15 residues. The V end was cut by 1 base, the J end by 6 bases, with 15 bases between. The CDR3 DNA reads as TGCGCCAGCAGCTTGAGGGGGGCTGGTAGGGATACGCAGTATTTT. Translated, it gives CASSLRGAGRDTQYF.